These T cell receptor beta chains were read from a single sample in a study of blood T cell repertoires in COVID-19. Clones were read by immunoSEQ multiplex PCR, and TCRdb kept only the in-frame ones, dropping some. The sample lists 200,000 to 300,000 clones; approximately 90% were seen once. Sequencing used PBMCs or T cells enriched from blood (not recorded which). These receptors all come from a woman aged 30 to 39 who had recovered from COVID-19. CDR3s leave out the opening cysteine and the closing phenylalanine or tryptophan.

v_gene | CDR3aa
TRBV27 | ASSRTYGLADIQY
TRBV7-8 | ASSLETGVPYEQY
TRBV19 | ASSIDPSVLAGGTGELF
TRBV7-6 | ASSRGAGSTYEQY
TRBV28 | ASSYFGRTSKDYEQY
TRBV4-2 | ASSQNQAEQY
TRBV21-1 | ASSKADPAGAQKQF
TRBV4-2 | ASRGVHEKLF
TRBV3-1/TRBV3-2 | ASSPSAGGPGNEQF
TRBV7-2 | ASSFDSNQPQH
TRBV19 | ASSPSASNTGELF
TRBV3-1/TRBV3-2 | ASSQVFVRWPNYGYT
TRBV28 | ASTESQGARTEAF
TRBV9 | ASSVFSGASSSGNTIY
TRBV24-1 | ATSDLQGSQPQH
TRBV4-3 | ASSQGSGASGPYNEQF
TRBV15 | ATSSDSSYEQY
TRBV15 | ATSIERQTEAF
TRBV28 | ASSLWGANNSPLH
TRBV5-5 | ASSADRGMNTEAF
TRBV4-2 | ASSLALSTDTQY
TRBV6-2/TRBV6-3 | ASSYSTGEQY
TRBV7-6 | ASSLTDRGLTTYEQY
TRBV7-8 | ASSLPTGQQGNTIY
TRBV7-8 | ASREDQPQH
TRBV3-1/TRBV3-2 | ASSLQGSGPQH
TRBV16 | ASSHRGRHNYGYT
TRBV6-4 | ASNKAEVQWSIKSGNTIY
TRBV29-1 | SVEDSFRGSTEAF
TRBV4-3 | ASSQDLGSSGVSYNEQF
TRBV27 | ASSIPGQGRGTEAF
TRBV10-3 | AIRGGPDTEAF
TRBV7-6 | ASSLGSRGAEAF
TRBV30 | AWKSGFFYEQY
TRBV9 | ASSVDDRELETQY
TRBV27 | ASNGGPTYEQY
TRBV28 | ASSSPAGGSYEQY